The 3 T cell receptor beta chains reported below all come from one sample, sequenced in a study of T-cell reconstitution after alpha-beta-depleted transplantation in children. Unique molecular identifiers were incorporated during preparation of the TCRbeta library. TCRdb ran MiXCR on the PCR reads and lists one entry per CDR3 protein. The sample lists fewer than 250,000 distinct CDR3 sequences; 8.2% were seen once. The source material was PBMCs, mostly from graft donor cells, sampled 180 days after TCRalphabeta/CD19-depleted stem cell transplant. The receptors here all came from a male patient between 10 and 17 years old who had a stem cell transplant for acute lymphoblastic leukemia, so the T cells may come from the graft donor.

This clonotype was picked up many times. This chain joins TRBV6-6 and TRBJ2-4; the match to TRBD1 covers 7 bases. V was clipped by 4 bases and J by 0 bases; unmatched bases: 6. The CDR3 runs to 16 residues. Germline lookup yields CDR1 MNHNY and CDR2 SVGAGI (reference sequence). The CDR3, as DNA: TGTGCCAGCAGTTTGGACAGGACCTTAGCCAAAAACATTCAGTACTTC. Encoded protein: CASSLDRTLAKNIQYF.

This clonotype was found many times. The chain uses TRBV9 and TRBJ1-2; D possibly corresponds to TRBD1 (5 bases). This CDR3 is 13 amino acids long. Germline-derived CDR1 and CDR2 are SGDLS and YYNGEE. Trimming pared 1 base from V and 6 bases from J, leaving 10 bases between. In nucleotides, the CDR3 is TGTGCCAGCAGCGTAATGGGGACGGATGGCTACACCTTC. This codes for CASSVMGTDGYTF.

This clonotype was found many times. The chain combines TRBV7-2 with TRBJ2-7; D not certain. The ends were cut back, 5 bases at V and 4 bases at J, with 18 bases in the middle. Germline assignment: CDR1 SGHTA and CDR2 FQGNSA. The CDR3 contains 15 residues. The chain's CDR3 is CASSAWTPGGYEQYF. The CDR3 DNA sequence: TGTGCCAGCAGCGCCTGGACCCCGGGCGGATACGAGCAGTACTTC.